Following are 26 T cell receptor beta chains from one sample sequenced in a study of blood T cell repertoires in COVID-19. The protocol was immunoSEQ multiplex PCR, while the TCRdb copy is restricted to in-frame clones and leaves out a portion. The data show around 140,000 clones, with 88% seen just once and 10% held by the top ten. Sequencing was done on a sample of peripheral blood. These receptors came from a man in his forties or fifties with acute or convalescent COVID-19.

V is TRBV2 and J is TRBJ1-5, with D maybe TRBD1 (6 bases). CDR3 length: 13 amino acids. Per the germline V gene, CDR1 is SNHLY and CDR2 is FYNNEI. V lost 7 bases and J 5 bases, leaving 12 bases between the germline ends. CDR3 protein: CASKGGEDQPQHF. As DNA, the CDR3 is TGTGCCAGCAAGGGGGGGGAAGATCAGCCCCAGCATTTT. The whole variable domain, filled in from reference TRBV2 and TRBJ1-5, reads EPEVTQTPSHQVTQMGQEVILRCVPISNHLYFYWYRQILGQKVEFLVSFYNNEISEKSEIFDDQFSVERPDGSNFTLKIRSTKLEDSAMYFCASKGGEDQPQHFGDGTRLSIL.

This sequence joins TRBV6-2 or TRBV6-3 and TRBJ2-2; possibly TRBD2 for D (6 bases). This CDR3 has 16 residues. Trimming took 6 bases from V and 8 from J, leaving 22 bases between them. Germline V gene sequence: CDR1 MNHEY, CDR2 SVGEGT. The CDR3 nucleotides are TGTGCCAGCAGCGACCCGGGGGTCCACGTCGAGGGGGAGCTGTTTTTT. It yields the protein CASSDPGVHVEGELFF.

The rearrangement uses TRBV7-2 and TRBJ2-1; 14 positions agree with TRBD2. The CDR3 is made up of 15 amino acids. The germline V gene has CDR1 SGHTA and CDR2 FQGNSA. Losses at the gene ends were 5 bases for V and 10 bases for J; bases not matched to a gene: 7. CDR3 loop: CASSPGLAGAPEQFF. CDR3 sequence (DNA): TGTGCCAGCAGCCCGGGACTAGCGGGGGCCCCCGAGCAGTTCTTC.

The chain uses TRBV10-2 and TRBJ2-1, with 11 bases matching TRBD2. Germline loops: CDR1 WSHSY, CDR2 SAAADI. The CDR3 runs to 16 residues. Germline trimming cut 5 bases from V and 1 base from J; bases unmatched to any gene: 4. CDR3 sequence: CASSSRLAGSYNEQFF. CDR3 in DNA: TGCGCCAGCAGTTCCAGACTAGCGGGATCCTACAATGAGCAGTTCTTC.

This chain links TRBV10-1 with TRBJ2-3; 9 positions match TRBD2. V was pared by 4 bases and J by 2 bases, with 10 bases of the junction left unmatched. CDR3 length: 17 residues. Germline CDR1 WNHNN, CDR2 SYGVQD (reference sequence). The CDR3 nucleotides are TGCGCCAGCAGTGCGACCGGGACTAGCAAAAACACAGATACGCAGTATTTT. It is translated as CASSATGTSKNTDTQYF.

The chain employs TRBV18 and TRBJ1-2, with 7 bases identical to TRBD1. The length of the CDR3 is 15 residues. Germline V gene data show CDR1 as KGHSH and CDR2 as LQKENI. Unmatched junction bases numbered 8, after V lost 3 bases and J lost 4 bases. This CDR3 reads CASSPSINRGYGYTF. CDR3 in DNA: TGTGCCAGCTCACCTTCGATTAACAGGGGCTATGGCTACACCTTC.

The chain uses TRBV10-3 and TRBJ1-2, with 7 positions matching TRBD1. CDR3 length: 14 amino acids. With 2 bases clipped from V and 2 bases from J, the junction kept 2 bases outside the gene matches. Germline values: CDR1 ENHRY, CDR2 SYGVKD. The CDR3 loop reads CAISEGRGNYGYTF. The CDR3 DNA follows: TGTGCCATCAGTGAGGGCAGGGGGAACTATGGCTACACCTTC.

The chain joins TRBV18 to TRBJ2-3; 11 bases are shared with TRBD1. This CDR3 has 17 residues. Germline CDR1 reads KGHSH; CDR2 reads LQKENI. V was clipped by 0 bases and J by 5 bases; unmatched bases: 7. Here the CDR3 DNA reads TGTGCCAGCTCACCACCAGTCTCGGACAGGGGGCGAGATACGCAGTATTTT. Its protein is CASSPPVSDRGRDTQYF.

The chain is built from TRBV30 and TRBJ2-3, with 13 bases lining up with TRBD2. The CDR3 totals 17 residues. V was pared by 2 bases and J by 4 bases, with 9 bases of the junction left unmatched. Germline values: CDR1 GTSNPN, CDR2 SVGIG (reference sequence). The CDR3 DNA sequence: TGTGCCTGGAGTCCCACCCCGGGACTAGCGGGGTCAGATACGCAGTATTTT. It translates to CAWSPTPGLAGSDTQYF. The full variable domain, its missing parts supplied by reference TRBV30 and TRBJ2-3, is SQTIHQWPATLVQPVGSPLSLECTVEGTSNPNLYWYRQAAGRGLQLLFYSVGIGQISSEVPQNLSASRPQDRQFILSSKKLLLSDSGFYLCAWSPTPGLAGSDTQYFGPGTRLTVL.

This chain links TRBV9 with TRBJ1-3; TRBD1 matches 9 bases. V was clipped by 4 bases and J by 5 bases; unmatched bases: 7. The V gene's germline CDR1 is SGDLS and CDR2 YYNGEE. This CDR3 comprises 15 residues. The CDR3 sequence is CASSPGGQGRNTIYF. CDR3 DNA: TGTGCCAGCAGCCCCGGGGGACAGGGTAGAAACACCATATATTTT.

The chain employs TRBV28 and TRBJ2-5; the match to TRBD2 covers 14 bases. This CDR3 is built from 17 residues. V lost 6 bases, J lost 5 bases, and 11 bases stayed unmatched. Germline CDR1 is MDHEN and CDR2 is SYDVKM. CDR3 sequence (DNA): TGTGCCAGCAGCCTAAGACTAGCGGGAGGGCCAGGGGAGACCCAGTACTTC. Its protein is CASSLRLAGGPGETQYF.

The genes are TRBV18 and TRBJ1-4; unclear D gene. Germline-derived CDR1 and CDR2 are KGHSH and LQKENI. V lost 4 bases, J lost 8 bases, and 14 bases lay in between. CDR3 size: 14 residues. The DNA of the CDR3 is TGTGCCAGCTCACTTTCGAGGACTACGGAAAAACTGTTTTTT. As protein: CASSLSRTTEKLFF.

This clone was detected a few times. This chain connects TRBV30 to TRBJ1-2; perhaps TRBD1 as D (5 bases). V shed 8 bases and J shed 1 base, with 11 bases lying between them. Germline-derived CDR1 and CDR2 are GTSNPN and SVGIG (reference sequence). The CDR3 is made up of 12 amino acids. The CDR3 here is CALARGNYGYTF. CDR3 nucleotides: TGTGCCCTAGCGAGGGGTAACTATGGCTACACCTTC. The full variable domain, its missing parts supplied by reference TRBV30 and TRBJ1-2, is SQTIHQWPATLVQPVGSPLSLECTVEGTSNPNLYWYRQAAGRGLQLLFYSVGIGQISSEVPQNLSASRPQDRQFILSSKKLLLSDSGFYLCALARGNYGYTFGSGTRLTVV.

The chain is built from TRBV5-4 and TRBJ2-7; D may be TRBD2 (5 bases). Trimming removed 2 bases from V and 2 bases from J, with 11 bases in between. The CDR3 has 14 amino acids. The V gene's germline CDR1 is SGHNT and CDR2 YYREEE (reference sequence). CDR3 DNA sequence: TGTGCCAGCAGCTTCGAAGGTAGCGCCTACGAGCAGTACTTC. Protein sequence: CASSFEGSAYEQYF.

The chain employs TRBV21-1 and TRBJ1-1; TRBD1 is the table's D call, not checked against the DNA. TRBV21-1 is designated a pseudogene. The CDR3 totals 15 residues. The CDR3 bases are TGTGCCAGCAGCAAAGAAGAGACAGGGGTCACTGAAGCTTTCTTT. It yields the protein CASSKEETGVTEAFF.

The gene calls are TRBV5-3 and TRBJ1-5, with TRBD1 matching over 8 bases. TRBV5-3 is flagged as an ORF with uncertain function. The V gene end was trimmed by 0 bases and the J gene end by 4 bases; junction bases not matched to a gene: 15. The CDR3 length is 19 residues. The DNA of the CDR3 is TGTGCCAGAAGCTTGGCAGTAAGAGCCGGGACAGGAGAAAATCAGCCCCAGCATTTT. Residues: CARSLAVRAGTGENQPQHF.

The chain is built from TRBV19 and TRBJ2-1; 8 bases map to TRBD2. Trimming at V came to 6 bases and at J to 6 bases, leaving 13 bases not matched to a gene. Per germline, CDR1 LNHDA and CDR2 SQIVND (reference sequence). The CDR3 length is 16 residues. DNA for the CDR3: TGTGCCAGTAGGCCCCCCGGGACTAGTTGGTCCAATGAGCAGTTCTTC. Amino acid sequence: CASRPPGTSWSNEQFF.

The chain has TRBV5-1 and TRBJ1-2; D is undetermined. V gave up 3 bases and J gave up 3 bases, with 9 bases separating them. Germline V gene lookup returns CDR1 SGHRS and CDR2 YFSETQ. CDR3 length: 13 amino acids. The CDR3 region is CASSYLPDYGYTF. CDR3 sequence (DNA): TGCGCCAGCAGCTACTTACCCGACTATGGCTACACCTTC.

The chain uses TRBV3-1 (or the pseudogene TRBV3-2) and TRBJ1-4; 9 bases are a match to TRBD1. The CDR3 contains 17 residues. V shed 4 bases and J 8 bases; nucleotides not matched to a gene: 14. Germline V lookup: CDR1 LGHDT, CDR2 YNNKEL (reference sequence). The CDR3 spells CASSPVLQGQGREKLFF. The CDR3 region has the DNA TGTGCCAGCAGCCCGGTGCTACAGGGACAGGGTAGAGAAAAACTGTTTTTT.

The chain links TRBV5-1 to TRBJ2-5, with D possibly being TRBD2 (6 bases). CDR3 length equals 16 residues. The V end lost 0 bases, the J end lost 4 bases, and 16 bases lay between the germline ends. Per the germline V gene, CDR1 is SGHRS and CDR2 is YFSETQ. CDR3 sequence: CASSLADVRGGETQYF. DNA of the CDR3: TGCGCCAGCAGCTTGGCCGACGTTAGGGGAGGAGAGACCCAGTACTTC.

The chain joins TRBV2 to TRBJ1-6, with D possibly matching TRBD1 (5 bases). Trimming pared 4 bases from V and 9 bases from J, leaving 13 bases between. Germline values: CDR1 SNHLY, CDR2 FYNNEI. The length of the CDR3 is 14 residues. CDR3 sequence (DNA): TGTGCCAGCAGTGGGTCAACAGGAGTTTCACCCCTCCACTTT. Its translation: CASSGSTGVSPLHF.

The chain recombines TRBV5-5 with TRBJ2-7; D is uncertain. V lost 0 bases, J lost 6 bases, and 10 bases lay in between. Germline CDR1 and CDR2: SGHKS and YYEKEE (reference sequence). This CDR3 comprises 13 residues. The CDR3 protein is CASSLAPPVEQYF. CDR3 sequence (DNA): TGTGCCAGCAGCTTGGCTCCTCCCGTCGAGCAGTACTTC.

The chain is built from TRBV5-1 and TRBJ2-3; D perhaps matches TRBD2 (7 bases). Germline V gene sequence: CDR1 SGHRS, CDR2 YFSETQ. V lost 5 bases and J 1 base, leaving 11 bases between the germline ends. The CDR3 runs 14 residues. CDR3 protein: CASRRGGRTDTQYF. For the CDR3, the DNA is TGCGCCAGCAGACGCGGGGGCCGCACAGATACGCAGTATTTT. The full variable domain, completed using reference TRBV5-1 and TRBJ2-3, is KAGVTQTPRYLIKTRGQQVTLSCSPISGHRSVSWYQQTPGQGLQFLFEYFSETQRNKGNFPGRFSGRQFSNSRSEMNVSTLELGDSALYLCASRRGGRTDTQYFGPGTRLTVL.

This clone was seen a handful of times. V and J are TRBV19 and TRBJ1-1; 8 bases are shared with TRBD1. The CDR3 runs 15 residues. The J segment lost 4 bases and the V segment lost 8 bases, leaving 12 bases of the junction unmatched. Germline V gene lookup returns CDR1 LNHDA and CDR2 SQIVND (reference sequence). CDR3 bases: TGTGCCAGTCACAGGGGGGGTTTGTTCGGCACTGAAGCTTTCTTT. This codes for CASHRGGLFGTEAFF.

This clone was seen once. V usage is TRBV9 and J usage is TRBJ2-3; 8 bases match TRBD2. The V and J ends lost 1 base and 8 bases, in that order; junction bases with no gene match: 9. CDR1 and CDR2 from the germline V gene are SGDLS and YYNGEE. The CDR3 extends over 15 amino acids. CDR3 region: CASSVSGGGPGTQYF. In DNA form, the CDR3 reads TGTGCCAGCAGCGTATCCGGGGGGGGCCCCGGTACGCAGTATTTT.

This clone was picked up one time. The chain uses TRBV7-2 and TRBJ1-6, with 10 bases identical to TRBD1. CDR1 and CDR2 (germline): SGHTA, FQGNSA. This CDR3 is built from 16 residues. The V and J ends lost 1 base and 9 bases, in that order; junction bases with no gene match: 6. CDR3: CASSLGRRDRGSPLHF. The CDR3 DNA sequence: TGTGCCAGCAGCTTAGGACGTCGGGACAGGGGTTCACCCCTCCACTTT.